This T cell receptor (beta chain) is from a study of T cells expressing NK-cell markers. General study results and limits: No clear determination of HCMV specificity was made for expanded NKG2C+ T cell clones.

TCRdb reworked the 5' RACE reads into one entry per CDR3 protein, no DNA. The sample spans around 260,000 distinct CDR3 sequences; the ten largest clones claim around 4.3%. This CDR3 comprises 14 residues. Germline lookup yields CDR1 SGHRS and CDR2 YFSETQ. As to this clonotype: Its antigen remains unknown.

The rearrangement uses TRBV5-1 and TRBJ1-1. This clonotype was sampled from a woman between 18 and 70 years old in good health. The source material was blood T cells: a sorted CD56 or NKG2C T cell subset, CD4+ or CD8+ T cells, or bulk PBMC T cells (not recorded which). Here the CDR3 reads CASRDGPGNTEAFF.